The clone carrying this T cell receptor beta chain was seen a few times. Sequencing targeted expressed TCRB transcripts, as all isolated RNA had been reverse transcribed. TCRdb's table, derived via immunoSEQ multiplex PCR, lists solely in-frame clones and lacks some. The sample includes hundreds of thousands of clones, roughly 31% seen only once; the top ten take about 0.065%. This sample is drawn from a study of beta chain features in type 1 diabetes. At the level of the study: Summed over all samples, the examined sorted cells came to some 99 million.

Every donor provided one heparinised blood draw, which averaged approximately 100 mL. Stem cell-like memory, regulatory, central memory and naive CD4+ cells were sorted via CD45RO/CCR7/CD25/CD127/CD95/CD27. The CDR3 runs 14 residues. CDR1 is SGHRS and CDR2 is YFSETQ in the germline V gene. With V trimmed by 6 bases and J by 2 bases, 7 bases remained unmatched. This sequence was found in a man in his late teens or twenties in good health. Sample: naive CD4+ T cells from blood. The genes are TRBV5-1 and TRBJ2-7; the match to TRBD1 covers 8 bases. CDR3 DNA: TGCGCCAGCAAGCAGGGGGCGGTCCCCTACGAGCAGTACTTC. Its translation is CASKQGAVPYEQYF. Full variable domain (remainder filled in from reference TRBV5-1 and TRBJ2-7): KAGVTQTPRYLIKTRGQQVTLSCSPISGHRSVSWYQQTPGQGLQFLFEYFSETQRNKGNFPGRFSGRQFSNSRSEMNVSTLELGDSALYLCASKQGAVPYEQYFGPGTRLTVT.